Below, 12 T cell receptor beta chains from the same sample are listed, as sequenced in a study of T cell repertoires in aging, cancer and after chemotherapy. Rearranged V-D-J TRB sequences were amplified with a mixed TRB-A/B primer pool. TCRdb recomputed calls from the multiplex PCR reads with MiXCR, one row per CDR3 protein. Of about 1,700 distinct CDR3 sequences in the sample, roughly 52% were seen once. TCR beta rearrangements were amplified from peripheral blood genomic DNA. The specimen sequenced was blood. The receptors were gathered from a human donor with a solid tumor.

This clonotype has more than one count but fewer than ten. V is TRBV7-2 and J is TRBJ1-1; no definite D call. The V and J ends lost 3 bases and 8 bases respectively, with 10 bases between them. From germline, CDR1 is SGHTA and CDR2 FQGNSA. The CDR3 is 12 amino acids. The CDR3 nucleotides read TGTGCCAGCAGCTTGGAGAATGTGGAAGCTTTCTTT. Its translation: CASSLENVEAFF.

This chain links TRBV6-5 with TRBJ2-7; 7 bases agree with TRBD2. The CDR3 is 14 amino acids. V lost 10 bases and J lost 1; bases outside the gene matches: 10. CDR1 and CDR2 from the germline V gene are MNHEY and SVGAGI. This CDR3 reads CATQGLEDSYEQYF. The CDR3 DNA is TGTGCCACCCAAGGACTAGAAGATTCCTACGAGCAGTACTTC.

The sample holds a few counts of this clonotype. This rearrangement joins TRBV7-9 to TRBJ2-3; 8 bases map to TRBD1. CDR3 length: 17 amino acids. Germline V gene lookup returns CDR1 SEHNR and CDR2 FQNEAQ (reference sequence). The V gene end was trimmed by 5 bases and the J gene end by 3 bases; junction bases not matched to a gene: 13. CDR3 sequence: CASSHLGRTGLTDTQYF. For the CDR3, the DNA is TGTGCCAGCAGCCACCTAGGTAGGACAGGGTTAACAGATACGCAGTATTTT.

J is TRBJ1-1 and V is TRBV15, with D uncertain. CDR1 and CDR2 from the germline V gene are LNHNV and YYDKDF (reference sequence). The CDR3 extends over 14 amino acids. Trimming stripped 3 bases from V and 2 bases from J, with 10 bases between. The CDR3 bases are TGTGCCACCAGCAGCCCAACTAGAAACACTGAAGCTTTCTTT. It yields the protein CATSSPTRNTEAFF.

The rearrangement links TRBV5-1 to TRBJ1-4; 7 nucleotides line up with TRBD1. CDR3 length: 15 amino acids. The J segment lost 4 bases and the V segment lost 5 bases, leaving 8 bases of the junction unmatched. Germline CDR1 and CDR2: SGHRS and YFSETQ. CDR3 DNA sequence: TGCGCCAGCAGTAATACCGGGACAGTTAATGAAAAACTGTTTTTT. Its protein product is CASSNTGTVNEKLFF.

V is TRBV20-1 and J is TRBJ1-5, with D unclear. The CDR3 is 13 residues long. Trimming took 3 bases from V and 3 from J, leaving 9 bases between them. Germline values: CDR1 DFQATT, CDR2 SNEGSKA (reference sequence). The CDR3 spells CSASLRLNQPQHF. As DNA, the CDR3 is TGCAGTGCTAGCTTACGCCTCAATCAGCCCCAGCATTTT.

The CDR3 sequence: CASSSTGTSGYEQYF. The CDR3 DNA sequence: TGTGCCAGCAGTTCAACCGGGACTAGCGGTTACGAGCAGTACTTC. The chain has TRBV28 and TRBJ2-7; 11 positions agree with TRBD2. The ends lost 4 bases at V and 4 bases at J; junction bases unmatched: 6. The CDR3 extends over 15 amino acids. Germline loops: CDR1 MDHEN, CDR2 SYDVKM.

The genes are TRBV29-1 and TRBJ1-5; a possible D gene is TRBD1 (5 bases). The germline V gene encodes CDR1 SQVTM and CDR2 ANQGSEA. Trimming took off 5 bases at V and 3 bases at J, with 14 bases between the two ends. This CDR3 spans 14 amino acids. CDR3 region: CSVQRDGPNQPQHF. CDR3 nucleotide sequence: TGCAGCGTTCAAAGGGACGGCCCCAATCAGCCCCAGCATTTT.

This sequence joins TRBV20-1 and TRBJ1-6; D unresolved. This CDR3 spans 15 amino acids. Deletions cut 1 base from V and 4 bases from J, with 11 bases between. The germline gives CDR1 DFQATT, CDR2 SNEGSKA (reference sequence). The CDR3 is CSARVPTEYNSPLHF. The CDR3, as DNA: TGCAGTGCTAGAGTTCCGACGGAGTATAATTCACCCCTCCACTTT.

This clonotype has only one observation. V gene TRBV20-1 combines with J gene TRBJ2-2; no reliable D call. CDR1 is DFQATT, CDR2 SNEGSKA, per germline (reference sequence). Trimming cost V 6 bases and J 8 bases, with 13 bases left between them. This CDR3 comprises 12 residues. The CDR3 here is CSATTEIGELFF. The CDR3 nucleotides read TGCAGTGCGACAACAGAAATTGGGGAGCTGTTTTTT.

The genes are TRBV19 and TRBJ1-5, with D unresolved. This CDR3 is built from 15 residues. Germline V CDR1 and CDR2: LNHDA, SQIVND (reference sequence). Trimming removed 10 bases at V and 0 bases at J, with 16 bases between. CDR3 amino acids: CATSYSKYSNQPQHF. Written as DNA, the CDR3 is TGTGCCACCTCTTACAGCAAGTATAGCAATCAGCCCCAGCATTTT.

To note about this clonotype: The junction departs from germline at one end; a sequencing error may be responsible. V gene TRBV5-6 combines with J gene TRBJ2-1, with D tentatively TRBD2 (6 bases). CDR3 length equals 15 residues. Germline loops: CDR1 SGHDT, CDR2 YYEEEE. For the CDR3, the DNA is TGCGCCAGCAGCCGCCTACCCGGGAGCTACAATGAGCAGTTCTTC. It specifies CASSRLPGSYNEQFF.